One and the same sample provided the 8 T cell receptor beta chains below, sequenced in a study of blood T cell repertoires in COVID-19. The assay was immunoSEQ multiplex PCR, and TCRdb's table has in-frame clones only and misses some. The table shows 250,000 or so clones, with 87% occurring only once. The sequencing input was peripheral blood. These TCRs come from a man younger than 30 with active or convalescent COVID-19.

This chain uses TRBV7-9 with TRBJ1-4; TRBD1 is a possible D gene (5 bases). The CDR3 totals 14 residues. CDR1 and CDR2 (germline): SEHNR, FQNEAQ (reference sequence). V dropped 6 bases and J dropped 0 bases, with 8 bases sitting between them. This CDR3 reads CASRKDTTNEKLFF. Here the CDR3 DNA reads TGTGCCAGCAGGAAGGACACAACTAATGAAAAACTGTTTTTT.

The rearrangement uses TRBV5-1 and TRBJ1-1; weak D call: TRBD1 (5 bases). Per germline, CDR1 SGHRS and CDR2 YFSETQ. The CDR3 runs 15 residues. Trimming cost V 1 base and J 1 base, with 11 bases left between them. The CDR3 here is CASSLLGDSNTEAFF. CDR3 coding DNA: TGCGCCAGCAGCTTGTTAGGGGACTCGAACACTGAAGCTTTCTTT. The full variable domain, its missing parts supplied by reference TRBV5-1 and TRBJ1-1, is KAGVTQTPRYLIKTRGQQVTLSCSPISGHRSVSWYQQTPGQGLQFLFEYFSETQRNKGNFPGRFSGRQFSNSRSEMNVSTLELGDSALYLCASSLLGDSNTEAFFGQGTRLTVV.

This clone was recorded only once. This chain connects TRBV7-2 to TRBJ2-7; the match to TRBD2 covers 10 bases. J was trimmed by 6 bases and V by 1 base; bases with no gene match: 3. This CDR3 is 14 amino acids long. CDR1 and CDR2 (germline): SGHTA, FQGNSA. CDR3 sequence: CASSLVLAGFEQYF. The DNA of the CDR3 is TGTGCCAGCAGCTTAGTACTAGCGGGGTTCGAGCAGTACTTC.

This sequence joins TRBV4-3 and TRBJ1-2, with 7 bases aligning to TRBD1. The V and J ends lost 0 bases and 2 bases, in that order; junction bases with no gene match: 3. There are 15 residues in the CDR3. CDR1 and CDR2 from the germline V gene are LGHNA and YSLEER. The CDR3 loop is CASSQDLRGNYGYTF. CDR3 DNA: TGCGCCAGCAGCCAAGACCTCAGGGGGAACTATGGCTACACCTTC.

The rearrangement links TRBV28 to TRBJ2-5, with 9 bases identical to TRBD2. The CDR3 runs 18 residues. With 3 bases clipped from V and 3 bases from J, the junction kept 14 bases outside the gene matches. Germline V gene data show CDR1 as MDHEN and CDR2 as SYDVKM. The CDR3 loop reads CASSLVYMAGGSKETQYF. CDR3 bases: TGTGCCAGCAGTTTGGTTTATATGGCGGGGGGGAGTAAAGAGACCCAGTACTTC.

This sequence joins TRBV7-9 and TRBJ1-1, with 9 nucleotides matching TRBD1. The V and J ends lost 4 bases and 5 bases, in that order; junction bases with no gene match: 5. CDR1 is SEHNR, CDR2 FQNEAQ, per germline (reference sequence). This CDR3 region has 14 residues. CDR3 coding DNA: TGTGCCAGCAGCTCAGGACAGGGGACGACTGAAGCTTTCTTT. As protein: CASSSGQGTTEAFF.

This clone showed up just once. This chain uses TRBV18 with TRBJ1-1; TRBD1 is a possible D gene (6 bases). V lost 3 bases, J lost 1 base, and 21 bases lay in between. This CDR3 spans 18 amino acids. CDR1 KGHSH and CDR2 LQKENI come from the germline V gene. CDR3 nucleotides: TGTGCCAGCTCACCGGGGGCAGGGTTAGGATCAAGGAACACTGAAGCTTTCTTT. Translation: CASSPGAGLGSRNTEAFF. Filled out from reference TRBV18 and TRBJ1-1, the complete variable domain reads NAGVMQNPRHLVRRRGQEARLRCSPMKGHSHVYWYRQLPEEGLKFMVYLQKENIIDESGMPKERFSAEFPKEGPSILRIQQVVRGDSAAYFCASSPGAGLGSRNTEAFFGQGTRLTVV.

CDR3 DNA sequence: TGTGCCACCACCTTGAGGGGGACAGGGAACAATGAGCAGTTCTTC. This gives the protein CATTLRGTGNNEQFF. The chain recombines TRBV15 with TRBJ2-1; 9 bases map to TRBD1. Germline V gene lookup returns CDR1 LNHNV and CDR2 YYDKDF (reference sequence). This CDR3 has 15 residues. Losses at the gene ends were 7 bases for V and 5 bases for J; bases not matched to a gene: 9.